This T cell receptor (beta chain) was observed in a study of blood T cells in healthy people across ages. Study background: About one barcoded beta molecule per two T cells came from capture by template switching. Study observations and caveats: Those diversity estimates obtained from one million T cells were thought to be underestimates. Among T cells, TCR beta diversity per million cells dropped roughly linearly as age rose. Strong correlation was found linking TCR beta diversity to naive T cell percentage.

About this clonotype: Its antigen is undetermined.

Alongside a J-beta primer mix, a sample-barcoded 5' primer served in a second PCR lasting roughly 7 to 12 cycles. Via MiXCR, TCRdb re-called the 5' RACE reads, giving one row per CDR3 protein. The profile shows about 1,400,000 distinct CDR3 sequences, around 39% of them singletons. V was shortened by 3 bases and J by 0 bases, with 12 bases between the two germline ends. The CDR3 consists of 17 residues. Sequencing was carried out using blood. The sequence came from a woman aged 18 to 35 in good health. The chain carries TRBV12-3 or TRBV12-4 and TRBJ2-6; D may be TRBD2 (6 bases). CDR3 region: CASSFAGIPSGANVLTF. DNA of the CDR3: TGTGCCAGCAGTTTTGCGGGGATACCCTCTGGGGCCAACGTCCTGACTTTC.